The present T cell receptor beta chain was sequenced within a study of radiation and T cells in renal cell carcinoma. Overall study results and limits: Baseline intratumoral clonotype presence is unknown without pretreatment biopsies. From baseline, blood top tumor clonotypes peaked at 2 weeks post-radiation.

Details on this clone: The target antigen is unknown.

Profiled with immunoSEQ multiplex PCR; TCRdb holds only in-frame clones, not every one. The sample yields around 120,000 clones, 75% to 90% seen once. The time point here: blood 2 weeks post-SBRT. The treatment here: 15 Gy SBRT to primary tumor, nephrectomy 4 weeks later. The patient's renal cell carcinoma had clear cell pathology. The CDR3 extends over 14 amino acids. Germline CDR1 and CDR2: SGHNT and YYREEE (reference sequence). Trimming left V 0 bases short and J 5 bases short, with 11 bases between. The clonotype comes from a woman aged 55-75 years with renal cell carcinoma. Source: blood, taken from a patient whose treatment included radiotherapy and nephrectomy. The genes are TRBV5-4 and TRBJ2-5; D unclear. For the CDR3, the DNA is TGTGCCAGCAGCTTGGCGGCCAGACCGGAGACCCAGTACTTC. Encoded protein: CASSLAARPETQYF.